Listed below are T cell receptor beta chains from one sample, sequenced in a study of siplizumab effects on memory and regulatory T cells. Sequencing was performed with immunoSEQ multiplex PCR; in TCRdb, only in-frame clones are kept and a portion is missing. This table holds about 18,000 clones, about 45% found once. No antigen has been assigned to these receptors. The sequencing input was CFSE-low (dividing) CD4+ T cells sorted from an allogeneic mixed lymphocyte reaction. These receptor sequences come from a human donor in good health; the cells came from an allogeneic mixed lymphocyte reaction. Some clones in this sample may be carry-over from other donors' samples. CDR3s include the opening cysteine and the closing phenylalanine or tryptophan. The D gene is left open where the match is weak. Rows may omit the clone size; those that give it use once, few, many or a size class.

d_gene,v_gene,abundance,j_gene,CDR3nt,CDR3aa
-,TRBV5-8,-,TRBJ1-2,TGTGCCAGCAGCTCCGGGGGGGCAGTCGGCTACACCTTC,CASSSGGAVGYTF
-,TRBV19,-,TRBJ1-1,TGTGCCAGTAGTATCCCACAGAAGAACATTGAAGCTTTCTTT,CASSIPQKNIEAFF
-,TRBV4-1,medium-sized,TRBJ2-5,TGCGCCAGCAGCCAACCCGGGGCAGGCCAAGAGACCCAGTACTTC,CASSQPGAGQETQYF
-,TRBV7-9,-,TRBJ1-1,TGTGCCAGCAGACTGGTAGGCCTGGGGGCTTTCTTT,CASRLVGLGAFF
-,TRBV16,once,TRBJ1-4,TGTGCCAGCAGCCCGACACGCCTGAAAAATGAAAAACTGTTTTTT,CASSPTRLKNEKLFF
-,TRBV5-1,-,TRBJ2-7,TGCGCCAGCAGCTTGGAAGGGGGGCAGGGGTCCTACGAGCAGTACTTC,CASSLEGGQGSYEQYF
-,TRBV6-5,-,TRBJ2-3,TGTGCCAGCAGTTACTCGGAGGGAGATACGCAGTATTTT,CASSYSEGDTQYF
-,TRBV5-4,-,TRBJ2-5,TGTGCCAGCAGCTTGAGCGTGGGGGAGACCCAGTACTTC,CASSLSVGETQYF
-,TRBV18,-,TRBJ2-2,TGTGCCAGCTCCCTTTTAGAGAACACCGGGGAGCTGTTTTTT,CASSLLENTGELFF
-,TRBV11-3,-,TRBJ2-2,TGTGCCAGCAGCTTAGGGCCAGGGTCCGGGGAGCTGTTTTTT,CASSLGPGSGELFF
-,TRBV11-3,few,TRBJ1-3,TGTGCCAACCCGGGACTGCTCTTCTCTGGAAACACCATATATTTT,CANPGLLFSGNTIYF
-,TRBV5-1,few,TRBJ2-1,TGCGCCAGCAGCTTGGTCGTGACAGCCTACAATGAGCAGTTCTTC,CASSLVVTAYNEQFF
TRBD1,TRBV11-2,-,TRBJ1-6,TGTGCCAGCAGCTTAGTACAGGGGGGTAATTCACCCCTCCACTTT,CASSLVQGGNSPLHF
TRBD2,TRBV19,few,TRBJ2-5,TGTGCCAGTAGCCCTCTGACTAGCGGACCTCAAGAGACCCAGTACTTC,CASSPLTSGPQETQYF
TRBD2,TRBV19,-,TRBJ2-7,TGTGCCAGTAGTATAGGAGCGGGGCCCTACGAGCAGTACTTC,CASSIGAGPYEQYF
-,TRBV9,once,TRBJ2-2,TGTGCCAGCAGCTTCAGGGGAAGTTCGGGCGGGGAGCTGTTTTTT,CASSFRGSSGGELFF
-,TRBV6-6,few,TRBJ1-2,TGTGCCAGCAGTTACTCGGGGCCGTATGGCTACACCTTC,CASSYSGPYGYTF
TRBD1,TRBV7-2,few,TRBJ1-1,TGTGCCAGCAGCCCCTGGACAGGGAGTGGCACTGAAGCTTTCTTT,CASSPWTGSGTEAFF
-,TRBV5-4,few,TRBJ1-2,TGTGCCAGCAGCTTGACACTCGGTGGCTACACCTTC,CASSLTLGGYTF
-,TRBV5-1,medium-sized,TRBJ1-2,TGCGCCAGCAGCCGAGACAGTTATGGCTACACCTTC,CASSRDSYGYTF
-,TRBV6-5,-,TRBJ1-3,TGTGCCAGCAGTGCTCTAGGAGGCTCTGGAAACACCATATATTTT,CASSALGGSGNTIYF
-,TRBV10-3,-,TRBJ1-1,TGTGCCATCAGTGGAGTGGGGGTCACTGAAGCTTTCTTT,CAISGVGVTEAFF
TRBD1,TRBV14,-,TRBJ2-7,TGTGCCAGCAGCCCCCTCTGGACAGGACTCTCCTACGAGCAGTACTTC,CASSPLWTGLSYEQYF
-,TRBV6-6,many,TRBJ1-5,TGTGCCAGCAGTTACGAAGGGTTGCAGCCCCAGCATTTT,CASSYEGLQPQHF
TRBD2,TRBV5-4,-,TRBJ2-7,TGTGCCAGCAGCACAAGCGGGGGGCTTTACGAGCAGTACTTC,CASSTSGGLYEQYF
-,TRBV5-1,-,TRBJ2-5,TGCGCCAGCAGCTTGGAGGAGACCCAGTACTTC,CASSLEETQYF
TRBD1,TRBV18,few,TRBJ1-2,TGTGCCAGCTCACAGGACAGGTTATATGGCTACACCTTC,CASSQDRLYGYTF
TRBD2,TRBV5-1,-,TRBJ2-7,TGCGCCAGCAGCTTAGGACTAGCGGGAGGGCGGGGCGAGCAGTACTTC,CASSLGLAGGRGEQYF
TRBD1,TRBV7-2,medium-sized,TRBJ1-5,TGTGCCAGCAGCTTTGCTCCGACAGGGCCCAGGCATTTT,CASSFAPTGPRHF
TRBD1,TRBV6-4,few,TRBJ1-6,TGTGCCAGCAGTCGGGACAGGGAATCACCCCTCCACTTT,CASSRDRESPLHF
-,TRBV10-1,few,TRBJ2-1,TGCGCCAGCAGTGAGTCGGGCCATGAGCAGTTCTTC,CASSESGHEQFF
-,TRBV10-1,-,TRBJ2-1,TGCGCCAGCAGCCCCCGGGACCCTGGGCCTCTCGGGGGTAAGGGTGAGCAGTTCTTC,CASSPRDPGPLGGKGEQFF
-,TRBV6-1,-,TRBJ2-2,TGTGCCAGCAGTGGCCGATTCCGAACAGGGACCGGGGAGCTGTTTTTT,CASSGRFRTGTGELFF
TRBD1,TRBV18,few,TRBJ1-2,TGTGCCAGCTCACCAGGGACAGGGTTACTAGCTAACTATGGCTACACCTTC,CASSPGTGLLANYGYTF
-,TRBV5-6,few,TRBJ2-2,TGTGCCAGCAGCTTCGTCGCCGGGGAGCTGTTTTTT,CASSFVAGELFF
TRBD2,TRBV7-6,few,TRBJ2-3,TGTGCCAGCAGCTTAGAACCCCTGAGAACTAGCGCATCGCCAGATACGCAGTATTTT,CASSLEPLRTSASPDTQYF
TRBD2,TRBV9,few,TRBJ2-3,TGTGCCAGCAGCGTAGAGGGCGGGAGAGGGACAGATACGCAGTATTTT,CASSVEGGRGTDTQYF
-,TRBV29-1,-,TRBJ1-1,TGCAGCGCCGGGACCGTAGCAAGACCTGAAGCTTTCTTT,CSAGTVARPEAFF
TRBD2,TRBV11-2,few,TRBJ2-3,TGTGCCAGCAGCTTAGATAGGGGGACTAGCGGCACAGATACGCAGTATTTT,CASSLDRGTSGTDTQYF
TRBD1,TRBV7-9,-,TRBJ2-7,TGTGCCAGCAGCCCTGGGACAGGACAAACCCACGAGCAGTACTTC,CASSPGTGQTHEQYF
-,TRBV7-9,-,TRBJ1-3,TGTGCCAGCAGCTTGACACTGTCTGGAAACACCATATATTTT,CASSLTLSGNTIYF
-,TRBV6-6,many,TRBJ2-7,TGTGCCAGCAGGGACGTGGGGGGCCTCGGTTACGAGCAGTACTTC,CASRDVGGLGYEQYF
TRBD1,TRBV5-1,-,TRBJ2-1,TGCGCCAGCGCTCGGGACAGGGCCGGCGAGCAGTTCTTC,CASARDRAGEQFF
-,TRBV5-4,-,TRBJ2-1,TGTGCCAGCAGCTTTGACAGATTTAGCTCCTACAATGAGCAGTTCTTC,CASSFDRFSSYNEQFF
-,TRBV29-1,-,TRBJ2-7,TGCAGCGTTGAACGCGTTGGGACGGTCTACGAGCAGTACTTC,CSVERVGTVYEQYF
-,TRBV2,-,TRBJ1-3,TGTGCCAGTCGCCGGGACTTAGGCTCTGGAAACACCATATATTTT,CASRRDLGSGNTIYF
TRBD1,TRBV19,-,TRBJ2-5,TGTGCCAGTAGTACAACCGGGACAGGGGGCATAGCCCAGTACTTC,CASSTTGTGGIAQYF
-,TRBV2,many,TRBJ1-2,TGTGCCAGCAGGGCAACAGGATTTGGCTATGGCTACACCTTC,CASRATGFGYGYTF